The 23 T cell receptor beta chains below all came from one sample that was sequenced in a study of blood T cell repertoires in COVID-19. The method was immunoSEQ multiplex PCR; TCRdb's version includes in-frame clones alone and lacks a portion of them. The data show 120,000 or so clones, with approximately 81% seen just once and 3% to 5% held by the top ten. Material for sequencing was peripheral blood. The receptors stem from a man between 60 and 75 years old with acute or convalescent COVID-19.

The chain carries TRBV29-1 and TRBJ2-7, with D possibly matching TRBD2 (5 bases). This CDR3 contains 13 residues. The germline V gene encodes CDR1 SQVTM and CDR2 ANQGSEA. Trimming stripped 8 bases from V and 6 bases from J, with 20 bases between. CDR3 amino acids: CSLEVAGGGEQYF. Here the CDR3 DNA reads TGCAGCCTGGAGGTCGCGGGTGGAGGCGAGCAGTACTTC.

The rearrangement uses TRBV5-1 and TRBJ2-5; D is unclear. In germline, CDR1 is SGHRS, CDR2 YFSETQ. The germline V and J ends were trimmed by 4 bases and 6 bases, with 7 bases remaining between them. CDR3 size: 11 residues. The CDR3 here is CASSREQTQYF. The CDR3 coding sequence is TGCGCCAGCAGCCGAGAACAGACCCAGTACTTC.

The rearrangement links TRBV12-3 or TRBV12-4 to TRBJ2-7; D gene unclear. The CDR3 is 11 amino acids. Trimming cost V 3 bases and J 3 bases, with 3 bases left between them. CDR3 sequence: CASSFSYEQYF. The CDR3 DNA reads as TGTGCCAGCAGTTTCAGCTACGAGCAGTACTTC.

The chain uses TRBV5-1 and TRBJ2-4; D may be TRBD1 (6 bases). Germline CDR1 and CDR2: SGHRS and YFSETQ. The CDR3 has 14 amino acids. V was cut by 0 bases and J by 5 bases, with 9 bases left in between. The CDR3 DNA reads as TGCGCCAGCAGCTTGGCCAACAGGGAAAACATTCAGTACTTC. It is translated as CASSLANRENIQYF.

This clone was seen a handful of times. In nucleotides, the CDR3 is TGTGCCAGCAGCCCCTCGGGGACAGGGAATCAGCCCCAGCATTTT. This sequence encodes CASSPSGTGNQPQHF. The V call is TRBV11-2, the J call TRBJ1-5; 9 nucleotides agree with TRBD1. The ends lost 5 bases at V and 4 bases at J; junction bases unmatched: 6. Germline assignment: CDR1 SGHAT and CDR2 FQNNGV. CDR3 length: 15 amino acids.

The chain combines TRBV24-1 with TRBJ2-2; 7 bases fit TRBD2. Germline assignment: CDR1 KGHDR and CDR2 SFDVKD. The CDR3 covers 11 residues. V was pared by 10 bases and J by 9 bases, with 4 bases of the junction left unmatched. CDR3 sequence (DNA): TGTGCCACAGGGAGGGACCGGGAGCTGTTTTTT. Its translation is CATGRDRELFF.

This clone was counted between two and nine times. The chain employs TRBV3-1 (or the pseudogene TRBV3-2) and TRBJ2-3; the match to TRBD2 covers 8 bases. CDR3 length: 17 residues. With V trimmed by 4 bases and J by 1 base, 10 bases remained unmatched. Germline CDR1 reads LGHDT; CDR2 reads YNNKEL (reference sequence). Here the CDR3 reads CASSLQSGGLGTDTQYF. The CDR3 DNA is TGTGCCAGCAGCCTCCAAAGCGGGGGCCTAGGCACAGATACGCAGTATTTT.

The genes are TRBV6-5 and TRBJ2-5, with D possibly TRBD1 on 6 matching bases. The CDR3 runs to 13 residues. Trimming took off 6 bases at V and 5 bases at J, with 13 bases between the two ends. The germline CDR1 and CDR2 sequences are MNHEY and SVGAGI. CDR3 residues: CASRLTGYETQYF. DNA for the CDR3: TGTGCCAGCAGACTGACAGGCTACGAGACCCAGTACTTC.

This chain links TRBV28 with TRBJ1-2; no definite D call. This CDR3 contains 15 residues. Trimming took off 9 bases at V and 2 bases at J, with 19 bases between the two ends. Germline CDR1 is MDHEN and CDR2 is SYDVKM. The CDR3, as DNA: TGTGCCAGTTTCGAGTCCTGGGGAGCCAACTATGGCTACACCTTC. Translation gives CASFESWGANYGYTF.

The CDR3 protein is CASSPGTDTVEKLFF. As DNA, the CDR3 is TGTGCCAGCAGCCCCGGGACAGACACAGTCGAAAAACTGTTTTTT. This sequence joins TRBV7-2 and TRBJ1-4, with 7 bases fitting TRBD1. CDR1 SGHTA and CDR2 FQGNSA come from the germline V gene. The CDR3 consists of 15 residues. Trimming removed 5 bases from V and 8 bases from J; junction bases left unmatched: 11. Full variable domain (outside the CDR3, taken from reference TRBV7-2 and TRBJ1-4): GAGVSQSPSNKVTEKGKDVELRCDPISGHTALYWYRQSLGQGLEFLIYFQGNSAPDKSGLPSDRFSAERTGGSVSTLTIQRTQQEDSAVYLCASSPGTDTVEKLFFGSGTQLSVL.

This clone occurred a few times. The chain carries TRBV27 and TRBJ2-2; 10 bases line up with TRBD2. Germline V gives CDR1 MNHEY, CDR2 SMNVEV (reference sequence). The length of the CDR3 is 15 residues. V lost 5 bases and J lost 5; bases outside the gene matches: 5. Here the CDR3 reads CASSILAGATGELFF. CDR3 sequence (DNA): TGTGCCAGCAGTATTCTAGCGGGAGCTACCGGGGAGCTGTTTTTT.

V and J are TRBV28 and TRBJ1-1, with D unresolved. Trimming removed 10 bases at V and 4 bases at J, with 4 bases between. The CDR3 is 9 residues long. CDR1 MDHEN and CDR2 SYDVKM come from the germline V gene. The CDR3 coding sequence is TGTGCCACGGGCACTGAAGCTTTCTTT. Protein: CATGTEAFF.

In DNA, the CDR3 is TGTGCCAGCTCACCGGGACAGGCTGAAGCTTTCTTT. Its protein is CASSPGQAEAFF. The genes are TRBV18 and TRBJ1-1; 8 bases are a match to TRBD1. Germline V gene data show CDR1 as KGHSH and CDR2 as LQKENI. V shed 3 bases and J 6 bases; nucleotides not matched to a gene: 0. The CDR3 consists of 12 residues. The whole variable domain, filled in from reference TRBV18 and TRBJ1-1, reads NAGVMQNPRHLVRRRGQEARLRCSPMKGHSHVYWYRQLPEEGLKFMVYLQKENIIDESGMPKERFSAEFPKEGPSILRIQQVVRGDSAAYFCASSPGQAEAFFGQGTRLTVV.

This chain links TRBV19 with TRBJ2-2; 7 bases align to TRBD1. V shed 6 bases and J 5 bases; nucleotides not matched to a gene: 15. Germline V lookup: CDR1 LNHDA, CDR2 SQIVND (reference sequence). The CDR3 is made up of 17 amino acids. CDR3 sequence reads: CASSKDRLSVRTGELFF. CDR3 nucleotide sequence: TGTGCCAGTAGCAAGGACAGGTTGAGTGTCAGGACCGGGGAGCTGTTTTTT. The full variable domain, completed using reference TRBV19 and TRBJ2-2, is DGGITQSPKYLFRKEGQNVTLSCEQNLNHDAMYWYRQDPGQGLRLIYYSQIVNDFQKGDIAEGYSVSREKKESFPLTVTSAQKNPTAFYLCASSKDRLSVRTGELFFGEGSRLTVL.

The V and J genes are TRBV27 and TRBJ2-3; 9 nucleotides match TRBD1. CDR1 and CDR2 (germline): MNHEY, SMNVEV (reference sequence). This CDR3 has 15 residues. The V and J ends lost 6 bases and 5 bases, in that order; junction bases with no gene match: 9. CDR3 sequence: CASSPGQGLRDTQYF. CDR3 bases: TGTGCCAGCAGCCCCGGACAGGGGTTACGAGATACGCAGTATTTT.

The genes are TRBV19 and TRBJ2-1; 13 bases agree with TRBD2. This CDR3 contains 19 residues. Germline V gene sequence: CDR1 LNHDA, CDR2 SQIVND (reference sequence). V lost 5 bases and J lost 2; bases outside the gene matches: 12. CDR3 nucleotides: TGTGCCAGTAGTGCTGTAGCGGGACTAGCGGGATTTGCCTACAATGAGCAGTTCTTC. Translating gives CASSAVAGLAGFAYNEQFF.

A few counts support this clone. The CDR3 nucleotides read TGTGCCAGCTTCGGACAGGGTCGAACTGAAGCTTTCTTT. This codes for CASFGQGRTEAFF. The J gene is TRBJ1-1, the V gene TRBV5-6, with 8 bases lining up with TRBD1. The CDR3 consists of 13 residues. V lost 7 bases to trimming and J lost 5 bases; unmatched junction nucleotides: 7. Germline CDR1 SGHDT, CDR2 YYEEEE.

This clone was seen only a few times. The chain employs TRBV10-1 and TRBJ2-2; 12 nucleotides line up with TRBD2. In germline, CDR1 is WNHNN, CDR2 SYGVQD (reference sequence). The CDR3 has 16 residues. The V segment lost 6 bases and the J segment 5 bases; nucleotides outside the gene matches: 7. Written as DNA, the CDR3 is TGCGCCAGCAGCCCCGGACTAGCGGGAAGTACCGGGGAGCTGTTTTTT. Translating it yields CASSPGLAGSTGELFF.

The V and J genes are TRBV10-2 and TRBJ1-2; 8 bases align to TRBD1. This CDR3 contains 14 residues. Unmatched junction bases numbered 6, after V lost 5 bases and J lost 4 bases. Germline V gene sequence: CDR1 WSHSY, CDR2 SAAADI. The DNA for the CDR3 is TGCGCCAGCAGTTACTCCGGACAGGGCTATGGCTACACCTTC. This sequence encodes CASSYSGQGYGYTF.

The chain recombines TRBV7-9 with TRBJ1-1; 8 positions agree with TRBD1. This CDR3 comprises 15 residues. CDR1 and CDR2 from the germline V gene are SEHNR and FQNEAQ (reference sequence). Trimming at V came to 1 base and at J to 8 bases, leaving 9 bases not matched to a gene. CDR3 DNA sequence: TGTGCCAGCAGCTTAGTGAGGCAGGGGGCGACAGAAGCTTTCTTT. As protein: CASSLVRQGATEAFF. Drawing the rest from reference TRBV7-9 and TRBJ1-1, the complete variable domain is DTGVSQNPRHKITKRGQNVTFRCDPISEHNRLYWYRQTLGQGPEFLTYFQNEAQLEKSRLLSDRFSAERPKGSFSTLEIQRTEQGDSAMYLCASSLVRQGATEAFFGQGTRLTVV.

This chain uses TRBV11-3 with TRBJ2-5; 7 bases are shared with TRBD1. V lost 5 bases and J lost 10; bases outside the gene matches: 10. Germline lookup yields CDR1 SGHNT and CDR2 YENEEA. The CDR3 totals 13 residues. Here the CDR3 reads CASSRTQGVVQYF. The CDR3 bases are TGTGCCAGCAGCCGAACCCAGGGGGTAGTCCAGTACTTC. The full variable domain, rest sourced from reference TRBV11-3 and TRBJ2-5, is EAGVVQSPRYKIIEKKQPVAFWCNPISGHNTLYWYLQNLGQGPELLIRYENEEAVDDSQLPKDRFSAERLKGVDSTLKIQPAELGDSAVYLCASSRTQGVVQYFGPGTRLLVL.

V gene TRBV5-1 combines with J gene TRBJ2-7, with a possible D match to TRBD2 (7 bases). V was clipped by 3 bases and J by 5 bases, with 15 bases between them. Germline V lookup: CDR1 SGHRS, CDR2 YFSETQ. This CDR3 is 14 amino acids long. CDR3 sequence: CASSWGGGRNEQYF. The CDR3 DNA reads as TGCGCCAGCAGCTGGGGCGGGGGCCGGAACGAGCAGTACTTC. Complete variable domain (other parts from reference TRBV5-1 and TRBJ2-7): KAGVTQTPRYLIKTRGQQVTLSCSPISGHRSVSWYQQTPGQGLQFLFEYFSETQRNKGNFPGRFSGRQFSNSRSEMNVSTLELGDSALYLCASSWGGGRNEQYFGPGTRLTVT.

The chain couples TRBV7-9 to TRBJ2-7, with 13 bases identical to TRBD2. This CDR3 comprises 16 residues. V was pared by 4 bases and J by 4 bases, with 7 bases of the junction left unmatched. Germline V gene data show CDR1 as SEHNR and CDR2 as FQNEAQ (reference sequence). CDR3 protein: CASSSGLAGDPYEQYF. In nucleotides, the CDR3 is TGTGCCAGCAGCTCCGGACTAGCGGGGGACCCTTACGAGCAGTACTTC.